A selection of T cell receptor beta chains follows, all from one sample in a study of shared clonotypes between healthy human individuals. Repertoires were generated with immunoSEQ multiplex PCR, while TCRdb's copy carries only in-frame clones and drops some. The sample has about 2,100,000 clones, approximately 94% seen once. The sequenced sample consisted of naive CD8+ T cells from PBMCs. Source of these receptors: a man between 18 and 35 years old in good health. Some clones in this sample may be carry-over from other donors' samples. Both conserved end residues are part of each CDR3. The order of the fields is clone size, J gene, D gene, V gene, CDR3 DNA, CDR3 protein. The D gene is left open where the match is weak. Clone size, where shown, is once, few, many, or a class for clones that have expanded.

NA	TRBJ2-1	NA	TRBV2	TGTGCCAGCAGTGAGCCGGGATATACCCATGAGCAGTTCTTC	CASSEPGYTHEQFF
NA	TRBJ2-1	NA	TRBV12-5	TGTGCTAGTGGTGGCGGGCCGTACAATGAGCAGTTCTTC	CASGGGPYNEQFF
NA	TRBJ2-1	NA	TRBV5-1	TGCGCCAGCAGCCCCGCAGGGGGGGTCTCCTACAATGAGCAGTTCTTC	CASSPAGGVSYNEQFF
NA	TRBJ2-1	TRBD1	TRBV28	TGTGCCAGCAGTATAACAGGGGGCTCGGATGAGCAGTTCTTC	CASSITGGSDEQFF
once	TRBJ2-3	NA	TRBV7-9	TGTGCCAGCAGCTTAGGGCTGACAGAGGCAGGGGATACGCAGTATTTT	CASSLGLTEAGDTQYF
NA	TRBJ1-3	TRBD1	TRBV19	TGTGCCAGTAGTATCTCTGGACAGGGATTTGGAAACACCATATATTTT	CASSISGQGFGNTIYF
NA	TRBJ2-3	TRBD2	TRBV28	TGTGCCAGCAGTCCTCTCCGAAGACTAGCGGGAGTGATAGATACGCAGTATTTT	CASSPLRRLAGVIDTQYF
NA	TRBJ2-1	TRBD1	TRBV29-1	TGCAGCGCTCTGGGACAGTTCAATGAGCAGTTCTTC	CSALGQFNEQFF
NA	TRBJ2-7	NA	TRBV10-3	TGTGCCATCAGTGAGTCCGGGACAAGCTCCTACGAGCAGTACTTC	CAISESGTSSYEQYF
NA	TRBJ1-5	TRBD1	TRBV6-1	TGTGCCAGCGACAGGGAGGTTAGCAATCAGCCCCAGCATTTT	CASDREVSNQPQHF
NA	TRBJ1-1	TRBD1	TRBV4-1	TGCGCCAGCAGCCAAAATACCGGGACAGCCTTCGGAGCCTTCTTT	CASSQNTGTAFGAFF
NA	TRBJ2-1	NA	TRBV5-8	TGTGCCAGTCTTGGGGAACTTCACAATGAGCAGTTCTTC	CASLGELHNEQFF
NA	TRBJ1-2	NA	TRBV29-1	TGCAGCGTTGAAGGGTCGGGACCCTCCGTGGGCGGCTACACCTTC	CSVEGSGPSVGGYTF
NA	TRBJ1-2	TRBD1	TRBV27	TGTGCCAGCAGTTTAACAGGGGAGTCCACGAAGGGCTACACCTTC	CASSLTGESTKGYTF
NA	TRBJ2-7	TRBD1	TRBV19	TGTGCCAGTAGTCCCGGGACAGGCCACTACGAGCAGTACTTC	CASSPGTGHYEQYF
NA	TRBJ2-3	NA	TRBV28	TGTGCCAGCAGTTTAGTCTCGGAGGGGCTGACCAATACGCAGTATTTT	CASSLVSEGLTNTQYF
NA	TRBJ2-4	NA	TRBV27	TGTGCCAGCAGTCCCTTGGGCAGGGTGAACATTCAGTACTTC	CASSPLGRVNIQYF
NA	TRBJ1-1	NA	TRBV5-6	TGTGCCAGCAGCTTGGGGGAGACAGCCGAAGCTTTCTTT	CASSLGETAEAFF
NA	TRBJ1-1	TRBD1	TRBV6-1	TGTGCCAGCAGTGAAGTGGGGACAGGGTATATGAACACTGAAGCTTTCTTT	CASSEVGTGYMNTEAFF
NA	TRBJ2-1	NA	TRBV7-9	TGTGCCAGCAGACTAGGTGGGGGCGGCTACAATGAGCAGTTCTTC	CASRLGGGGYNEQFF
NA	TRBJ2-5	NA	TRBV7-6	TGTGCCAGCAGCTGGGACACCTCCAAGGGGGTCCAAGAGACCCAGTACTTC	CASSWDTSKGVQETQYF
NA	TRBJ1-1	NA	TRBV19	TGTGCCAGTAGGACGAGACGGCAGGGGCCACCCAACACTGAAGCTTTCTTT	CASRTRRQGPPNTEAFF
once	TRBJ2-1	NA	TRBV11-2	TGTGCCAGCAGTTACCGGGAGCTCTACAATGAGCAGTTCTTC	CASSYRELYNEQFF
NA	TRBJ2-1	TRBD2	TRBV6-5	TGTGCCAGCAGAATGGTAGCGGGGAACAATGAGCAGTTCTTC	CASRMVAGNNEQFF
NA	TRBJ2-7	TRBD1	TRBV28	TGTGCCAGCAGTCTCGGGACAGGGGGCATGTACGAGCAGTACTTC	CASSLGTGGMYEQYF
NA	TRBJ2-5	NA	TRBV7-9	TGTGCCAGCAGCTCACGGCAAGAGCCGCGAGAGACCCAGTACTTC	CASSSRQEPRETQYF
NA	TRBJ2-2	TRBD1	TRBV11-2	TGTGCCAGCAGCTTAACGGGACAGGGTTTTCGGTTGGGCGGGGAGCTGTTTTTT	CASSLTGQGFRLGGELFF
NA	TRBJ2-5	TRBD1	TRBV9	TGTGCCAGCAGCGTAGGGACAGGGACGCGCCAAGAGACCCAGTACTTC	CASSVGTGTRQETQYF
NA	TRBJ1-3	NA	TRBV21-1	TGTGCCAGCAGCTTAGGGACGACACTGAGCTCTGGAAACACCATATATTTT	CASSLGTTLSSGNTIYF
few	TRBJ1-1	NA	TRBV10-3	TGTGCCATCTACGGGGGGACTGAAGCTTTCTTT	CAIYGGTEAFF
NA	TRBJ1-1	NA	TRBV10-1	TGCGCCAGCCCCAACAGGGACATGAACACTGAAGCTTTCTTT	CASPNRDMNTEAFF
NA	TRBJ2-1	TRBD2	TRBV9	TGTGCCAGCAGCGCTAGCGGGATCTCCTACAATGAGCAGTTCTTC	CASSASGISYNEQFF
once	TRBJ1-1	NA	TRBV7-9	TGTGCCAGCAGCTCCTCGGTAGGTGAAGCTTTCTTT	CASSSSVGEAFF
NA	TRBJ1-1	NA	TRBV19	TGTGCCAGTAGTATTTTTGGGGACACTGAAGCTTTCTTT	CASSIFGDTEAFF
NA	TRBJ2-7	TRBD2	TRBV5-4	TGTGCCAGCAGCTTGTGGACTAGCGGGAAGCTGTACGAGCAGTACTTC	CASSLWTSGKLYEQYF
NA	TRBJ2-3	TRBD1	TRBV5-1	TGCGCCAGCAGCTTGGCGGACAGGGGAGGGTATACGCAGTATTTT	CASSLADRGGYTQYF
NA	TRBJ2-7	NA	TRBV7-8	TGTGCCAGCAGCTTAGGCCCGTTTTCCTACGAGCAGTACTTC	CASSLGPFSYEQYF
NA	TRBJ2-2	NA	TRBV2	TGTGCCAGCCCGTCGGAGTACGGGGAGCTGTTTTTT	CASPSEYGELFF
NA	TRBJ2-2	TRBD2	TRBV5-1	TGCGCCAGCAGCTTGGGGGACAGCTTTATAACTAGCGGGAGGGCCTGGACCGGGGAGCTGTTTTTT	CASSLGDSFITSGRAWTGELFF
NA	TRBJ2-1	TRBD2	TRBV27	TGTGCCAGCAGTTTTAATATCGCTAGCGGGAGACGTGAGCAGTTCTTC	CASSFNIASGRREQFF
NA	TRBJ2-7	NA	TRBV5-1	TGCGCCAGCAGCTTGGGGCTGAACTACGAGCAGTACTTC	CASSLGLNYEQYF